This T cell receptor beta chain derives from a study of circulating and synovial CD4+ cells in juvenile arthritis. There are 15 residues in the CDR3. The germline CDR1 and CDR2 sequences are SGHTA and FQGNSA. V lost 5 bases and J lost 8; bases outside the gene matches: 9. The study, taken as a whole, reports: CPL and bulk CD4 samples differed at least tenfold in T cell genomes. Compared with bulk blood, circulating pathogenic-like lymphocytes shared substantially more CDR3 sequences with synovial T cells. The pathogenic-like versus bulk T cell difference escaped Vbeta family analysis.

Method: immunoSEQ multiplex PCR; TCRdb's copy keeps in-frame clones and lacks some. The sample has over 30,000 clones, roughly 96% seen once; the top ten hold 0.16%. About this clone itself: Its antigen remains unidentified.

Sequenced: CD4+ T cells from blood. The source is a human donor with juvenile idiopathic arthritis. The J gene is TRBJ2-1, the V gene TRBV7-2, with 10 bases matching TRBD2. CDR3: CASSGERGGFYEQFF. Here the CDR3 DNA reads TGTGCCAGCAGCGGGGAGCGGGGGGGCTTTTATGAGCAGTTCTTC.